A selection of T cell receptor beta chains follows, all from one sample in a study of identical twins. TCRdb independently ran MiXCR on the 5' RACE reads; one entry per CDR3 protein. The sample lists approximately 220,000 distinct CDR3 sequences, 6.5% to 8.5% seen once, with approximately 2% in the top ten. The same sample was also used in a study of yellow fever vaccine responses in identical twins.

Specimen: memory (CD45RO+) T cells sorted from blood. These receptors all come from a woman aged 18-30 years in good health. The CDR3 runs from the conserved cysteine through the conserved F or W. The size of a clone is reported for some rows only, either as once, few or many, or as a class for expanded clones.

len	j_gene	abundance	v_gene	CDR3aa
16	TRBJ2-7	many	TRBV7-7	CASRALAGGTYYEQYF
15	TRBJ2-5	many	TRBV2	CASSEAGSFQETQYF
15	TRBJ2-7	few	TRBV19	CASSIKGTGAYEQYF
16	TRBJ1-5	many	TRBV6-1	CASSETFRGLGQPQHF
14	TRBJ2-3	.	TRBV18	CASSLLDFTDTQYF
18	TRBJ2-7	.	TRBV3-1	CACSHHPGFSGGSYEQYF
15	TRBJ2-4	many	TRBV12-3/TRBV12-4	CASSLIAVAKNIQYF
13	TRBJ2-5	few	TRBV27	CDSPGQGQETQYF
15	TRBJ2-7	few	TRBV9	CASSVGGGSGYEQYF
14	TRBJ2-2	many	TRBV12-3/TRBV12-4	CASSFGTVTGELFF
17	TRBJ2-3	many	TRBV7-9	CASSLAGLAGGTDTQYF
14	TRBJ1-2	.	TRBV5-1	CASRRGQEDYGYTF
12	TRBJ1-4	.	TRBV20-1	CSTLKTNEKLFF
12	TRBJ2-7	many	TRBV12-3/TRBV12-4	CASSLEGFEQYF
14	TRBJ2-1	many	TRBV21-1	CASDRDRVYNEQFF
15	TRBJ1-5	many	TRBV5-1	CASSLTTGGIQPQHF
14	TRBJ1-1	few	TRBV19	CASSIDPFKAEAFF
14	TRBJ2-7	many	TRBV28	CASGQGQGANEQYF
16	TRBJ1-3	.	TRBV18	CASSPSTPGTGNTIYF
18	TRBJ1-5	.	TRBV14	CASSQDLLYRGKYQPQHF
15	TRBJ2-5	few	TRBV20-1	CSARDFGTSEETQYF
12	TRBJ1-2	few	TRBV20-1	CRATRSGYGYTF
14	TRBJ2-7	.	TRBV23-1	CASATRGPPGEQYF
16	TRBJ1-4	.	TRBV4-2	CASSPSGRGLGEKLFF
11	TRBJ2-4	.	TRBV11-2	CASSRGNIQYF
15	TRBJ2-3	.	TRBV7-3	CASSKQGGRTDTQYF
13	TRBJ2-7	few	TRBV6-6	CASSYSGSYEQYF
13	TRBJ1-2	few	TRBV7-2	CASSNRFNYGYTF
13	TRBJ1-2	many	TRBV11-2	CASTQGAGYGYTF
17	TRBJ2-5	many	TRBV7-2	CASSLAPGLAGPGTQYF
16	TRBJ1-1	.	TRBV20-1	CSARGGTGASNTEAFF
15	TRBJ2-7	many	TRBV12-3/TRBV12-4	CASSRGQGVAYEQYF
16	TRBJ2-3	few	TRBV4-3	CASSQEYSGSTDTQYF
16	TRBJ2-5	few	TRBV15	CATSRGVAGGQETQYF
13	TRBJ1-6	many	TRBV5-5	CASGGQGNSPLHF
17	TRBJ2-1	.	TRBV6-1	CASSDRGLAGGYNEQFF
14	TRBJ1-2	few	TRBV2	CASRPDGTNYGYTF
15	TRBJ2-3	few	TRBV29-1	CSVERARGAPDTQYF
19	TRBJ2-1	many	TRBV5-1	CASTLLPSTPSGRANEQFF
13	TRBJ1-4	few	TRBV10-3	CAITGGPSEKLFF
16	TRBJ2-1	.	TRBV9	CASSPSVRGPYNEQFF
16	TRBJ2-2	.	TRBV28	CASSSPGEATTGELFF
19	TRBJ2-7	few	TRBV11-2	CASSSGQGGSSGRRDEQYF
13	TRBJ2-2	many	TRBV5-1	CASSFETSGELFF
15	TRBJ1-1	few	TRBV30	CAWSSGTVLDTEAFF
16	TRBJ1-4	many	TRBV28	CASQLGKGGTNEKLFF
13	TRBJ2-1	many	TRBV28	CASAGLAGYMQFF
14	TRBJ2-7	.	TRBV20-1	CSAREGGGIHEQYF
15	TRBJ2-5	many	TRBV5-1	CASSLGQTMQETQYF
19	TRBJ2-6	few	TRBV11-2	CASSPRTSGRASGANVLTF
13	TRBJ2-6	many	TRBV3-1	CASSQSGANVLTF
15	TRBJ2-2	.	TRBV2	CASSGRLSGSGELFF
13	TRBJ2-1	.	TRBV11-2	CASSFIGSNEQFF
13	TRBJ2-7	.	TRBV5-1	CASSFDSLREQYF
14	TRBJ1-5	many	TRBV29-1	CSVGGLGSNQPQHF
19	TRBJ2-3	many	TRBV24-1	CATSDRSPRRRGSTDTQYF
15	TRBJ1-5	few	TRBV6-5	CASSYEAGGIQPQHF
12	TRBJ2-7	.	TRBV3-1	CASSHTTGEPYF